A single sample gave rise to the 5 T cell receptor beta chains below, sequenced in a study of cytotoxic CD8 clonotypes in ibrutinib-treated CLL. Profiling relied on immunoSEQ multiplex PCR, and the TCRdb table lists in-frame clones only, not all of them. The repertoire holds under 200,000 clones, with about four fifths as singletons. The material sequenced was PBMCs, taken after 24 months of ibrutinib treatment. Receptors were obtained from a human donor with chronic lymphocytic leukemia.

The chain joins TRBV14 to TRBJ1-2; 9 nucleotides match TRBD1. The CDR3 has 15 residues. With 1 base clipped from V and 7 bases from J, the junction kept 7 bases outside the gene matches. Germline V CDR1 and CDR2: SGHDN, FVKESK. CDR3 protein: CASSQGGQGSSGYTF. The CDR3 DNA is TGTGCCAGCAGCCAAGGGGGACAGGGCTCCTCTGGCTACACCTTC.

The V gene is TRBV5-4, the J gene TRBJ2-1; 8 nucleotides line up with TRBD2. CDR3 length equals 15 residues. Looked up from germline, CDR1 is SGHNT and CDR2 is YYREEE (reference sequence). With 0 bases clipped from V and 5 bases from J, the junction kept 4 bases outside the gene matches. This CDR3 is CASSLGTSFNNEQFF. CDR3 DNA: TGTGCCAGCAGCTTGGGGACTAGCTTTAACAATGAGCAGTTCTTC.

The rearrangement joins TRBV9 to TRBJ1-1; the D gene is possibly TRBD1 (5 bases). Trimming removed 0 bases at V and 4 bases at J, with 13 bases between. Looked up from germline, CDR1 is SGDLS and CDR2 is YYNGEE. The CDR3 length is 15 residues. CDR3 loop: CASSVDPGIGTEAFF. CDR3 in DNA: TGTGCCAGCAGCGTAGACCCAGGGATAGGCACTGAAGCTTTCTTT.

In the case of this clone: Different DNA sequences within this sample yield the same CDR3. The chain is built from TRBV19 and TRBJ1-5; D possibly corresponds to TRBD1 (5 bases). Germline-derived CDR1 and CDR2 are LNHDA and SQIVND (reference sequence). Trimming took 3 bases from V and 6 from J, leaving 9 bases between them. The CDR3 has 13 residues. For the CDR3, the DNA is TGTGCCAGTAGTATCAGGGTTCTTCAGCCCCAGCATTTT. This sequence encodes CASSIRVLQPQHF.

This clone was observed a handful of times. CDR3 region: CASSYSPDSAYEQYF. Here the CDR3 DNA reads TGTGCCAGCAGTTACTCGCCCGACAGCGCCTACGAGCAGTACTTC. This sequence joins TRBV6-5 and TRBJ2-7, with D maybe TRBD1 (5 bases). This CDR3 comprises 15 residues. The V and J ends lost 0 bases and 2 bases respectively, with 11 bases between them. In germline, CDR1 is MNHEY, CDR2 SVGAGI.